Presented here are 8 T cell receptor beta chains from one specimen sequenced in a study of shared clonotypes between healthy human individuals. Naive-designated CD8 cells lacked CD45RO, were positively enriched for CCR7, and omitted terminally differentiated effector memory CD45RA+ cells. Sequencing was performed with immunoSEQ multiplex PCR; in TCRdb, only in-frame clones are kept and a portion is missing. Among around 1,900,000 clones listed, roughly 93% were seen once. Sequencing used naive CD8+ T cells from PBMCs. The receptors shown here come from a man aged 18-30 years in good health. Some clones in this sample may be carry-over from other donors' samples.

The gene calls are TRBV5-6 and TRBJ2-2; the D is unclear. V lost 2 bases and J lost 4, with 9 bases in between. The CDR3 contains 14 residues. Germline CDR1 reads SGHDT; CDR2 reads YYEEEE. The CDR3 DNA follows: TGTGCCAGCAGCTTTTCCCAAGGCACCGGGGAGCTGTTTTTT. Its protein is CASSFSQGTGELFF.

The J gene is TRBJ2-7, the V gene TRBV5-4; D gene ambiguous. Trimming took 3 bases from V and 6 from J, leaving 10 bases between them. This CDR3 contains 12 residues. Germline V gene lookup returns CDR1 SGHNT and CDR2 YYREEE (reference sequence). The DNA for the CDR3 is TGTGCCAGCAGCTCCGGACCTACCGAGCAGTACTTC. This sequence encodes CASSSGPTEQYF.

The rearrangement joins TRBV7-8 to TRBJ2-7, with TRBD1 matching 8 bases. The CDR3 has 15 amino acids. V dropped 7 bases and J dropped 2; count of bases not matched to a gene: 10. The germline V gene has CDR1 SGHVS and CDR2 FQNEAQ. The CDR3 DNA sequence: TGTGCCAGCACTTTTACCGGGACAGGTGCCTACGAGCAGTACTTC. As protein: CASTFTGTGAYEQYF.

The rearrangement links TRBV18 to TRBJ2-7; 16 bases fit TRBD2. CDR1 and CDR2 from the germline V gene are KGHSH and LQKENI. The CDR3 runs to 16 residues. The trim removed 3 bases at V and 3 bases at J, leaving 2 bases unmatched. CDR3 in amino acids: CASSPGLAGGDYEQYF. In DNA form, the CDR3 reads TGTGCCAGCTCACCGGGACTAGCGGGAGGGGACTACGAGCAGTACTTC.

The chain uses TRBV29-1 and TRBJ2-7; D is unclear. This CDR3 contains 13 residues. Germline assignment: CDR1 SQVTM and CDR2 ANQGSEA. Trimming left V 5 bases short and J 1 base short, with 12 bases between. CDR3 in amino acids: CSVQTSASYEQYF. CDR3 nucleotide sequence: TGCAGCGTTCAGACTTCAGCGTCCTACGAGCAGTACTTC.

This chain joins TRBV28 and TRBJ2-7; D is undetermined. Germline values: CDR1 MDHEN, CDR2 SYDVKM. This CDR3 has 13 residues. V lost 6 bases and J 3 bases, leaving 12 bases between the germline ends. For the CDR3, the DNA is TGTGCCAGCAGGTTCCCCGATCGCTACGAGCAGTACTTC. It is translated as CASRFPDRYEQYF.

CDR3 nucleotides: TGTGCCAGCAGCTCCCGGGACAGGACCAATGAGCAGTTCTTC. It yields the protein CASSSRDRTNEQFF. The V and J genes are TRBV7-3 and TRBJ2-1; 8 bases are shared with TRBD1. Germline-derived CDR1 and CDR2 are SGHTA and FQGTGA. This CDR3 has 14 residues. Losses at the gene ends were 4 bases for V and 6 bases for J; bases not matched to a gene: 5.

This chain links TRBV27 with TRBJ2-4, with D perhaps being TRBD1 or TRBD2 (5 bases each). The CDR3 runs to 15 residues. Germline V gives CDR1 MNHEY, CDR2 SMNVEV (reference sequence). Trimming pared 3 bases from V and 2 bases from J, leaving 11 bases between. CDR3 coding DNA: TGTGCCAGCAGTTTGGGGGTCCTTACCAAAAACATTCAGTACTTC. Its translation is CASSLGVLTKNIQYF.